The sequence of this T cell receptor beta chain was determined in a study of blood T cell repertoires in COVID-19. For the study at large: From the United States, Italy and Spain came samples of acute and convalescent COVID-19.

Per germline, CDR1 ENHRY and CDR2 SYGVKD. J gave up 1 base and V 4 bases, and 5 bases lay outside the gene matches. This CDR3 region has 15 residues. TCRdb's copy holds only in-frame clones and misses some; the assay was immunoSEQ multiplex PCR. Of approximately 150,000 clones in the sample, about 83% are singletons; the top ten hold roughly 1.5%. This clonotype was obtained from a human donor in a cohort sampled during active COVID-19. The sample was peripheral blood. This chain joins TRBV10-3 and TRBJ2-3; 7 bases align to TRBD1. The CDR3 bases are TGTGCCATCAGTGGAACAGGGGACGGCACAGATACGCAGTATTTT. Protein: CAISGTGDGTDTQYF.